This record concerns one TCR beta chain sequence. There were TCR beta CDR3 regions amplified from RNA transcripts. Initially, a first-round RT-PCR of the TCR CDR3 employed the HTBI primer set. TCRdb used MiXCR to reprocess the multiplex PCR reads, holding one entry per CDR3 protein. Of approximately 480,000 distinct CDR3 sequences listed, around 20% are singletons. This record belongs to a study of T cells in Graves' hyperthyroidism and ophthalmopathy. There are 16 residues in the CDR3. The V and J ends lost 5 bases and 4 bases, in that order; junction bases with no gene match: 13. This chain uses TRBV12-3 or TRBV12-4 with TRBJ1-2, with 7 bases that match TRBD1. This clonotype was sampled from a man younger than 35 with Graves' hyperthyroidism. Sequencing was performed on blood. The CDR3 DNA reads TGTGCCAGCAGTCAACGAGGGGGGACAGTAGTCTATGGCTACACCTTC. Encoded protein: CASSQRGGTVVYGYTF.